A selection of T cell receptor beta chains follows, all from one sample in a study of T cells in Graves' hyperthyroidism and ophthalmopathy. Each CDR3 protein is one row after TCRdb ran MiXCR on the multiplex PCR reads. Among roughly 800,000 distinct CDR3 sequences listed, roughly 37% were seen once. Sequencing was performed on blood. The source is a young man with Graves' hyperthyroidism. The CDR3 runs from the conserved cysteine through the conserved F or W. The D gene is left open where the match is weak. A clone size is listed for some rows: how often the clone was seen (once, few, many), or a class if it is expanded.

j_gene: TRBJ2-7; d_gene: .; abundance: .; v_gene: TRBV5-5; CDR3aa: CASSGGTYEQYF; CDR3nt: TGTGCCAGCAGTGGCGGTACCTACGAGCAGTACTTC
j_gene: TRBJ2-7; d_gene: .; abundance: .; v_gene: TRBV2; CDR3aa: CASSGTPDEQYF; CDR3nt: TGTGCCAGCTCCGGGACTCCCGACGAGCAGTACTTC
j_gene: TRBJ2-2; d_gene: TRBD2; abundance: .; v_gene: TRBV10-3; CDR3aa: CAISESPIAGSAGELFF; CDR3nt: TGTGCCATCAGTGAGTCCCCGATAGCGGGGAGCGCCGGGGAGCTGTTTTTT
j_gene: TRBJ2-7; d_gene: .; abundance: .; v_gene: TRBV19; CDR3aa: CASSPDGNYEQCF; CDR3nt: TGTGCCAGTTCCCCCGACGGGAACTACGAGCAGTGCTTC
j_gene: TRBJ1-6; d_gene: .; abundance: few; v_gene: TRBV7-2; CDR3aa: CASSLEGGASYNSPLHF; CDR3nt: TGTGCCAGCAGCTTAGAGGGGGGGGCTTCCTATAATTCACCCCTCCACTTT
j_gene: TRBJ1-4; d_gene: .; abundance: .; v_gene: TRBV7-9; CDR3aa: CASSQQGGSEKLFF; CDR3nt: TGTGCCAGCAGCCAACAGGGTGGGAGTGAAAAACTGTTTTTT
j_gene: TRBJ2-5; d_gene: .; abundance: .; v_gene: TRBV2; CDR3aa: CASSASGALALAQYF; CDR3nt: TGTGCCAGCAGTGCGTCGGGGGCCCTAGCGTTGGCCCAGTACTTC
j_gene: TRBJ2-2; d_gene: .; abundance: many; v_gene: TRBV10-3; CDR3aa: CAISESISSVTGELFF; CDR3nt: TGTGCCATCAGTGAGTCTATTTCGTCTGTCACCGGGGAGCTGTTTTTT
j_gene: TRBJ2-5; d_gene: .; abundance: .; v_gene: TRBV13; CDR3aa: CASSSGGWETQYF; CDR3nt: TGTGCCAGCAGCTCAGGAGGTTGGGAGACCCAGTACTTC
j_gene: TRBJ1-5; d_gene: .; abundance: many; v_gene: TRBV7-9; CDR3aa: CASSPTGPGNQPQHF; CDR3nt: TGTGCCAGCAGCCCAACAGGGCCTGGCAATCAGCCCCAGCATTTT
j_gene: TRBJ1-1; d_gene: .; abundance: many; v_gene: TRBV19; CDR3aa: CASSSGTVTEAFF; CDR3nt: TGTGCCAGTAGTAGCGGGACGGTCACTGAAGCTTTCTTT
j_gene: TRBJ2-7; d_gene: .; abundance: many; v_gene: TRBV5-1; CDR3aa: CASSLDPPYEQYF; CDR3nt: TGTGCCAGCAGTTTAGACCCACCCTACGAGCAGTACTTC
j_gene: TRBJ1-6; d_gene: .; abundance: many; v_gene: TRBV11-2; CDR3aa: CASSLDTGNPPLHF; CDR3nt: TGTGCCAGCAGCTTAGATACCGGGAATCCACCCCTCCACTTT
j_gene: TRBJ2-2; d_gene: .; abundance: .; v_gene: TRBV24-1; CDR3aa: CAASSSGYTGELFF; CDR3nt: TGTGCCGCCAGTTCCTCCGGCTACACCGGGGAGCTGTTTTTT
j_gene: TRBJ2-3; d_gene: .; abundance: .; v_gene: TRBV4-1; CDR3aa: CASGQEAHTDTQYF; CDR3nt: TGCGCCAGCGGCCAAGAGGCACACACAGATACGCAGTATTTT